The clone carrying this TCR beta chain turned up a few times. In the same sample, other DNA sequences code for this CDR3. The data belong to a study of shared clonotypes between healthy human individuals. Donors had no recently reported acute infections or vaccinations and were HIV-negative. Each subset's genomic DNA was split evenly across several immunoSEQ plates. The protocol was immunoSEQ multiplex PCR, while the TCRdb copy is restricted to in-frame clones and leaves out a portion. The data show roughly 2.4 million clones, 90% to 96% seen once. CDR3 length: 13 residues. Germline V gives CDR1 WNHNN, CDR2 SYGVQD (reference sequence). V lost 5 bases and J lost 0, with 5 bases in between.

The material sequenced was naive CD4+ T cells sorted from blood. Subset of the sample: CD45RA+ positively selected. V is TRBV10-1 and J is TRBJ1-5; D unresolved. The source of this sequence is a man between 18 and 35 years old in good health. The CDR3 coding sequence is TGCGCCAGCAGTAGTAATAGCAATCAGCCCCAGCATTTT. Amino acid sequence: CASSSNSNQPQHF.